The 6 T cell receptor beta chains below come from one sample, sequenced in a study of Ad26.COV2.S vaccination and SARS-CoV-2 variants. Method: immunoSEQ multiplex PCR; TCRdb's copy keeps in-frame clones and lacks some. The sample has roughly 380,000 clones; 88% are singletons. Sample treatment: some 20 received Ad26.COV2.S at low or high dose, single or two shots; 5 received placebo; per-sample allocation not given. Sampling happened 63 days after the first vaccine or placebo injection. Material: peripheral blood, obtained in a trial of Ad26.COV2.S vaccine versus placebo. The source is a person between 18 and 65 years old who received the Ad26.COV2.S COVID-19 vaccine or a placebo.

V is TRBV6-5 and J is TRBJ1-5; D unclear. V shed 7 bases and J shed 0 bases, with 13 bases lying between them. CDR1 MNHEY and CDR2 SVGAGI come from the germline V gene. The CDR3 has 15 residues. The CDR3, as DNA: TGTGCCAGCACGGAGACTGAGGATAGCAATCAGCCCCAGCATTTT. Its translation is CASTETEDSNQPQHF.

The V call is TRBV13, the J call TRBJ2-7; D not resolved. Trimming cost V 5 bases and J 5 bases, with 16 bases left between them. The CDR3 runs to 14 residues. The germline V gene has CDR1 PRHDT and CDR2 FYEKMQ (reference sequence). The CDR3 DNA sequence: TGTGCCAGCAGCCTTGATCACTCCTTTAACGAGCAGTACTTC. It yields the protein CASSLDHSFNEQYF.

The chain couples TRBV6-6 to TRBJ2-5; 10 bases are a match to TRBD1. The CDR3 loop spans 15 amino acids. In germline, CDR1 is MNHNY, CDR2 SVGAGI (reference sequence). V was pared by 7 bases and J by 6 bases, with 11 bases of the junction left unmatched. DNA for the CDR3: TGTGCCAGCAATCCGAGACAGGGGGCGCCGCAGACCCAGTACTTC. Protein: CASNPRQGAPQTQYF.

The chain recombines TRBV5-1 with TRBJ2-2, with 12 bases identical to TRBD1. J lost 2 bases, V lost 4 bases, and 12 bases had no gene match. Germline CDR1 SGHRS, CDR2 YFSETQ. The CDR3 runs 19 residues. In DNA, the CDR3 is TGCGCCAGCAGCCCCGGGCGGGACAGGGGGCGCGGTAACACCGGGGAGCTGTTTTTT. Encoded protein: CASSPGRDRGRGNTGELFF.

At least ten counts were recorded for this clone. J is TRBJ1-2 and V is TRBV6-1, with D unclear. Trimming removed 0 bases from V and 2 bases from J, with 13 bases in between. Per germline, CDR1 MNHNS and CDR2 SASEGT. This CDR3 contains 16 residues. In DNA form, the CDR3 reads TGTGCCAGCAGTGAAGCCTCTGACCGTTACAACTATGGCTACACCTTC. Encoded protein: CASSEASDRYNYGYTF.

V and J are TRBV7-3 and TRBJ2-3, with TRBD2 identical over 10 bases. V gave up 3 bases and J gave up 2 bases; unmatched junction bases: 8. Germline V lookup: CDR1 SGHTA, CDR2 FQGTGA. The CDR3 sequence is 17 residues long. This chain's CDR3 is CASSFLPSGGPTDTQYF. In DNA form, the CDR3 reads TGTGCCAGCAGCTTTCTCCCTAGCGGGGGACCCACAGATACGCAGTATTTT. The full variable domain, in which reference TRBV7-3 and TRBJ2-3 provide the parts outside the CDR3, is GAGVSQTPSNKVTEKGKYVELRCDPISGHTALYWYRQSLGQGPEFLIYFQGTGAADDSGLPNDRFFAVRPEGSVSTLKIQRTERGDSAVYLCASSFLPSGGPTDTQYFGPGTRLTVL.